The 25 T cell receptor beta chains listed next were all sequenced from one sample in a study of response to subunit inactivated influenza vaccine. Via MiXCR, TCRdb re-called the RT-PCR reads, giving one row per CDR3 protein. The sample has hundreds of thousands of distinct CDR3 sequences, approximately 15% seen once. The sequenced sample was PBMCs from blood, obtained 14 to 15 days before vaccination. These receptors were obtained from a man aged 45-65 years who received an inactivated influenza vaccine.

This clonotype was counted only a few times. This chain links TRBV28 with TRBJ2-5; D tentatively fits TRBD1 or TRBD2 (6 bases each). Germline-derived CDR1 and CDR2 are MDHEN and SYDVKM. This CDR3 comprises 13 residues. V was clipped by 5 bases and J by 5 bases, with 12 bases between them. The CDR3 region is CASSVQGRETQYF. The CDR3, as DNA: TGTGCCAGCAGTGTCCAGGGGAGGGAGACCCAGTACTTC.

This clonotype was detected ten times or more. The V call is TRBV5-6, the J call TRBJ1-5, with 10 bases lining up with TRBD1. Germline CDR1 is SGHDT and CDR2 is YYEEEE. The CDR3 length is 15 residues. The V segment lost 5 bases and the J segment 4 bases; nucleotides outside the gene matches: 6. The CDR3 nucleotides read TGTGCCAGCAGTAAGGACAGGGGGGCAAATCAGCCCCAGCATTTT. It specifies CASSKDRGANQPQHF.

This clonotype was counted many times. The rearrangement joins TRBV5-6 to TRBJ2-7; TRBD1 agrees at 9 bases. CDR3 length: 16 amino acids. V shed 4 bases, J shed 3 bases, and the junction held 11 bases outside the gene matches. Germline V CDR1 and CDR2: SGHDT, YYEEEE. The CDR3 DNA is TGTGCCAGCAGCCTCGAGTGGGGACAGGGCGGCTACGAGCAGTACTTC. Amino acids: CASSLEWGQGGYEQYF.

The chain is built from TRBV5-1 and TRBJ2-3, with D perhaps assigned TRBD1 or TRBD2 (5 bases each). Germline CDR1 and CDR2: SGHRS and YFSETQ. Trimming stripped 1 base from V and 7 bases from J, with 7 bases between. The CDR3 is 12 amino acids. CDR3 sequence: CASSLPGHTQYF. The DNA for the CDR3 is TGCGCCAGCAGCTTGCCGGGGCATACGCAGTATTTT.

This clonotype was detected only a few times. V usage is TRBV19 and J usage is TRBJ2-1; D unclear. The V end was cut by 3 bases, the J end by 4 bases, with 10 bases between. This CDR3 region has 14 residues. CDR1 and CDR2 from the germline V gene are LNHDA and SQIVND (reference sequence). CDR3 in amino acids: CASSMESRYNEQFF. The CDR3 DNA sequence: TGTGCCAGTAGTATGGAATCCAGGTACAATGAGCAGTTCTTC.

This clonotype was counted only a few times. This sequence joins TRBV29-1 and TRBJ1-2, with 7 positions matching TRBD1. V trimming: 6 bases; J trimming: 10 bases; junction bases outside the gene matches: 8. CDR1 is SQVTM and CDR2 is ANQGSEA in the germline V gene. There are 11 residues in the CDR3. This chain's CDR3 is CSVGQKTYYTF. The CDR3 nucleotides are TGCAGCGTGGGACAGAAAACTTACTACACCTTC. Full variable domain (outside the CDR3, taken from reference TRBV29-1 and TRBJ1-2): SAVISQKPSRDICQRGTSLTIQCQVDSQVTMMFWYRQQPGQSLTLIATANQGSEATYESGFVIDKFPISRPNLTFSTLTVSNMSPEDSSIYLCSVGQKTYYTFGSGTRLTVV.

The table lists this clonotype with many counts. The V call is TRBV29-1, the J call TRBJ1-3; the D is unclear. The V gene lost 0 bases and the J gene lost 4 bases, with 4 bases spanning the gap. The CDR3 sequence is 12 residues long. Germline V gene sequence: CDR1 SQVTM, CDR2 ANQGSEA. CDR3 loop: CSVEEGGNTIYF. For the CDR3, the DNA is TGCAGCGTTGAAGAAGGGGGAAACACCATATATTTT. Combining the CDR3 with reference TRBV29-1 and TRBJ1-3 gives the whole variable domain SAVISQKPSRDICQRGTSLTIQCQVDSQVTMMFWYRQQPGQSLTLIATANQGSEATYESGFVIDKFPISRPNLTFSTLTVSNMSPEDSSIYLCSVEEGGNTIYFGEGSWLTVV.

The rearrangement uses TRBV29-1 and TRBJ1-1; weak D call: TRBD1 (5 bases). V lost 4 bases, J lost 7 bases, and 10 bases lay in between. The V gene's germline CDR1 is SQVTM and CDR2 ANQGSEA. There are 11 residues in the CDR3. The CDR3 DNA sequence: TGCAGCGTTGCCTGGGGCATTGAAGCTTTCTTT. It encodes CSVAWGIEAFF.

In its sample, this clonotype was seen a few times. The chain recombines TRBV6-2 or TRBV6-3 with TRBJ2-2; 9 bases agree with TRBD1. Germline V CDR1 and CDR2: MNHEY, SVGEGT. Trimming took 4 bases from V and 6 from J; bases not matched to a gene: 6. The CDR3 length is 15 residues. CDR3 residues: CASSLPGQGAGELFF. CDR3 nucleotide sequence: TGTGCCAGCAGTTTACCGGGACAGGGCGCCGGGGAGCTGTTTTTT.

In its sample, this clonotype was seen a few times. The V and J genes are TRBV20-1 and TRBJ2-1; 8 positions match TRBD2. Germline V CDR1 and CDR2: DFQATT, SNEGSKA (reference sequence). With V trimmed by 3 bases and J by 3 bases, 4 bases remained unmatched. The CDR3 is made up of 14 amino acids. CDR3 in amino acids: CSASWRGVYNEQFF. In nucleotides, the CDR3 is TGCAGTGCTAGCTGGCGGGGGGTCTACAATGAGCAGTTCTTC.

This clonotype was observed a few times. V and J are TRBV12-3 or TRBV12-4 and TRBJ1-4, with 7 positions matching TRBD1. The CDR3 sequence is 16 residues long. V shed 7 bases and J 4 bases; nucleotides not matched to a gene: 12. In DNA form, the CDR3 reads TGTGCCAGCACTACGTCAGGGGGGACTGGTAATGAAAAACTGTTTTTT. This sequence encodes CASTTSGGTGNEKLFF.

This clonotype was counted between two and nine times. The rearrangement joins TRBV29-1 to TRBJ2-3; no firm D call. Germline V gene data show CDR1 as SQVTM and CDR2 as ANQGSEA. CDR3 length: 15 amino acids. V was cut by 0 bases and J by 0 bases, with 10 bases left in between. CDR3 sequence: CSVEDRGGSTDTQYF. As DNA, the CDR3 is TGCAGCGTTGAAGATCGCGGCGGTAGCACAGATACGCAGTATTTT.

The J gene is TRBJ2-7, the V gene TRBV28, with D uncertain. The CDR3 covers 14 residues. Per the germline V gene, CDR1 is MDHEN and CDR2 is SYDVKM. Trimming left V 5 bases short and J 0 bases short, with 11 bases between. CDR3 in amino acids: CASSDGHTSYEQYF. CDR3 bases: TGTGCCAGCAGTGATGGGCACACCTCCTACGAGCAGTACTTC.

This clonotype turned up a few times. This chain links TRBV7-9 with TRBJ2-3; D could derive from TRBD1 or TRBD2 (6 bases each). Germline V gene sequence: CDR1 SEHNR, CDR2 FQNEAQ (reference sequence). The CDR3 loop spans 12 amino acids. V gave up 5 bases and J gave up 6 bases, with 9 bases separating them. For the CDR3, the DNA is TGTGCCAGCAGCAAGGGGGGCGATACGCAGTATTTT. Protein: CASSKGGDTQYF.

In this sample, this clonotype turned up a few times. This rearrangement joins TRBV6-5 to TRBJ2-2; D remains ambiguous. The germline gives CDR1 MNHEY, CDR2 SVGAGI. Trimming shortened V by 2 bases and J by 1 base, and 8 bases separated the two germline ends. The CDR3 length is 15 residues. In nucleotides, the CDR3 is TGTGCCAGCAGTTACGAACCCCAGAACACCGGGGAGCTGTTTTTT. Its translation is CASSYEPQNTGELFF.

V is TRBV7-9 and J is TRBJ1-2; D not certain. CDR1 SEHNR and CDR2 FQNEAQ come from the germline V gene (reference sequence). The CDR3 is made up of 13 amino acids. The V end was cut by 5 bases, the J end by 5 bases, with 12 bases between. The CDR3 reads CASSLDGPYGYTF. The CDR3 region has the DNA TGTGCCAGCAGCCTGGACGGGCCGTATGGCTACACCTTC.

This sequence joins TRBV12-3 or TRBV12-4 and TRBJ1-3; TRBD1 matches 8 bases. J lost 0 bases, V lost 2 bases, and 6 bases had no gene match. The length of the CDR3 is 17 residues. CDR3 sequence reads: CASSLPTGGYSGNTIYF. CDR3 sequence (DNA): TGTGCCAGCAGTTTACCTACAGGGGGTTACTCTGGAAACACCATATATTTT.

V usage is TRBV6-2 or TRBV6-3 and J usage is TRBJ2-1, with 7 bases identical to TRBD2. This CDR3 spans 15 amino acids. Unmatched junction bases numbered 12, after V lost 7 bases and J lost 6 bases. From germline, CDR1 is MNHEY and CDR2 SVGEGT. Written as DNA, the CDR3 is TGTGCCAGCATCAACGAGGGAGGGCCAGGCAATGAGCAGTTCTTC. This sequence encodes CASINEGGPGNEQFF.

This clonotype occurred a few times. The J gene is TRBJ2-2, the V gene TRBV12-3 or TRBV12-4, with 7 bases matching TRBD2. V shed 7 bases, J shed 1 base, and the junction held 12 bases outside the gene matches. The CDR3 is 17 residues long. CDR3 residues: CASILAPGLLNTGELFF. In DNA, the CDR3 is TGTGCCAGCATCTTGGCCCCGGGACTACTGAACACCGGGGAGCTGTTTTTT.

V and J are TRBV12-3 or TRBV12-4 and TRBJ2-1; a possible D gene is TRBD1 (5 bases). V dropped 5 bases and J dropped 8 bases, with 10 bases sitting between them. The CDR3 is 12 residues long. This chain's CDR3 is CASSTPGYEQFF. DNA for the CDR3: TGTGCCAGCAGTACACCAGGGTATGAGCAGTTCTTC.

This clonotype was detected only a few times. This rearrangement joins TRBV5-5 to TRBJ2-2; a possible D gene is TRBD2 (6 bases). Germline V lookup: CDR1 SGHKS, CDR2 YYEKEE (reference sequence). The V gene lost 4 bases and the J gene lost 1 base, with 14 bases spanning the gap. The CDR3 runs to 16 residues. This chain's CDR3 is CASSPDGGVNTGELFF. The CDR3 nucleotides read TGTGCCAGCAGCCCGGACGGGGGAGTGAACACCGGGGAGCTGTTTTTT.

This clonotype appeared a single time. The chain has TRBV4-3 and TRBJ2-3, with D perhaps matching TRBD2 (6 bases). CDR1 and CDR2 from the germline V gene are LGHNA and YSLEER. V was pared by 0 bases and J by 5 bases, with 12 bases between. This CDR3 comprises 15 residues. CDR3 DNA sequence: TGCGCCAGCAGCCAAGACGCCCTCGGGGGAGATACGCAGTATTTT. Translating it yields CASSQDALGGDTQYF.

This clonotype was seen many times. The genes are TRBV25-1 and TRBJ2-5; 9 bases fit TRBD1. Germline trimming cut 0 bases from V and 5 bases from J; bases unmatched to any gene: 16. The CDR3 is 19 residues long. Per germline, CDR1 MGHDK and CDR2 SYGVNS. Here the CDR3 reads CASSEYNSGTGSLRETQYF. CDR3 DNA: TGTGCCAGCAGTGAATATAATTCCGGGACAGGGTCTTTGCGGGAGACCCAGTACTTC.

The sample holds many counts of this clonotype. The chain is built from TRBV6-2 or TRBV6-3 and TRBJ1-2; tentatively, D is TRBD1 (5 bases). V dropped 4 bases and J dropped 2 bases, with 8 bases sitting between them. The CDR3 has 13 residues. CDR1 MNHEY and CDR2 SVGEGT come from the germline V gene. The CDR3: CASSLQENYGYTF. Here the CDR3 DNA reads TGTGCCAGCAGTTTACAGGAGAACTATGGCTACACCTTC.

This clonotype has just a few counts. The genes are TRBV18 and TRBJ2-5; 8 nucleotides line up with TRBD1. The CDR3 is 15 amino acids. Trimming removed 3 bases from V and 7 bases from J; junction bases left unmatched: 10. Germline CDR1 is KGHSH and CDR2 is LQKENI. CDR3 sequence reads: CASSPQGATQGTQYF. CDR3 bases: TGTGCCAGCTCACCTCAGGGGGCGACGCAGGGGACCCAGTACTTC.